This T cell receptor beta chain was captured in a study of blood T cell repertoires in COVID-19 (dated by TCRdb to between 2020 and 2021). Notes on the research overall: Samples covering the acute and convalescent phases of COVID-19 were provided by collaborators in the United States, Italy and Spain. The material from the prospective study consisted of cDNA or gDNA derived from T cells, B-cell-depleted T cells, or PBMCs. The dataset comprised deeply sampled blood TCRbeta repertoires from subjects exposed to, actively infected with, or recovered from COVID-19. The repertoires were released in a freely available public database meant as a resource for research on the immune response to SARS-CoV-2. Samples were obtained from the ongoing ImmuneRACE study (first 160 participants) and from 1,254 subjects provided by 6 global collaborators. The sample metadata nearly always contained a de-identified subject ID, COVID-19 status, age in years and sex. Where HLA class I and class II types were available, the types were taken from metadata supplied by the sample provider, not from assay-based typing. Points the paper makes about the study in general: How much clinical and demographic metadata was included differed by source and by participant, and the metadata was provided uncurated.

Worth noting for this clone: The antigen it binds to is not known. No much larger clonotype is one base removed from it; base qualities were not supplied.

The collaborating institutions used their own protocols to collect whole blood in K2EDTA tubes. For TCRbeta analysis, collaborators shipped samples as frozen whole blood, isolated PBMCs, or DNA extracted from either of those sample types. The immunoSEQ Assay, a bias-controlled multiplex PCR, was used to amplify TCRbeta CDR3 regions from genomic DNA. As for the original processing: Within the assay, amplification of reference gene primers was used to estimate how many nucleated cells each sample contained. To quantify the absolute abundance of each unique TCRbeta CDR3 rearrangement, sequence reads were collapsed and filtered. For each sample, productive Simpson clonality was calculated by taking the square root of Simpson's diversity index across productive rearrangements. In TCRdb, the immuneACCESS table is reduced to in-frame sequences with V and J assigned. These tables do not hold every clone; where another copy was compared, an unresolved V gene accounts for under half, and the others remain unexplained. D and trimming come from the DNA, and the V and J calls and clone size come from that table. The sample includes 350,000 to 550,000 clones, with around 88% observed a single time. The top ten clonotypes cover roughly 4.3% of the sample.

The cysteine opens and the phenylalanine closes a CDR3 of 15 amino acids. The entry retains the CDR3 DNA only, 45 bases that are in frame from base 1. The CDR1 and CDR2 encoded by the germline V gene are MDHEN and SYDVKM. V lost 3 bases and J lost 3 bases; the stretch between them is 15 bases long. The rearrangement combines TRBV28 with TRBJ2-7; a tentative D match to TRBD2 spans 6 bases. Specimen: peripheral blood. The TCR was taken from a woman in her thirties with acute or convalescent COVID-19. The encoded CDR3 is CASSFGFREDYEQYF. The DNA sequence follows: TGTGCCAGCAGTTTTGGCTTCAGGGAGGACTACGAGCAGTACTTC.